This TCR beta chain was captured in a study of cytomegalovirus exposure and HLA in healthy donors. Study-wide points: Highly shared sequence variants in one cluster were likely a sequencing artifact. Presence/absence analyses treated sequencing depth as roughly uniform across donors.

Of note for this clone: Its matching antigen is unknown.

PCR involved 60 Vbeta and 13 Jbeta primers. Under the authors' procedure: Later work found 80 million to 85 million unique TCR beta chains, with roughly 11 million shared. This table comes from immunoSEQ multiplex PCR, and its TCRdb copy is limited to in-frame clones, with some not included. The V and J calls and clone size are taken from that table; D and trimming were inferred from the DNA. The table lists 120,000 to 150,000 clones. With 3 bases removed from V and 0 bases from J, the gap between germline ends came to 12 bases. This CDR3 region has 15 residues. Germline assignment: CDR1 SGHVS and CDR2 FNYEAQ. These donors counted as nominally healthy when sampled, but unrecorded immune exposures were likely.

The V call is TRBV7-6, the J call TRBJ2-7, with D perhaps matching TRBD1 (5 bases). The material sequenced was PBMCs. The source of this sequence is a woman aged 18-35 years in good health and CMV-seronegative. The CDR3 bases are TGTGCCAGCAGCTTTGGGGCCACAAGCTCCTACGAGCAGTACTTC. This codes for CASSFGATSSYEQYF.